The rows below give T cell receptor beta chains drawn from one sample of a study of human T cells and chemical hapten exposure. From the RACE reads, TCRdb called clonotypes with MiXCR, one entry per CDR3 protein. Found here are about 71,000 distinct CDR3 sequences, about 9.1% of them singletons; the top ten hold 2.5% to 4%. Sample: whole blood, taken in connection with sensitization to the hapten diphenylcyclopropenone (DPC). All receptors derive from a woman aged 40 to 50 with alopecia areata. Some clones in this sample may be carry-over from other donors' samples. Each CDR3 is given with its conserved first and last residue. Fields, in order: clone size, J gene, V gene, CDR3 length, D gene, CDR3 DNA, CDR3 protein. A D gene is named only where the DNA matches it firmly. For some rows the clone size is stated as once, few or many, or as a class when expanded; others skip it.

many,TRBJ2-1,TRBV18,15,-,TGTGCCAGCTCACCTGACTCGGATCGCAACAATGAGCAGTTCTTC,CASSPDSDRNNEQFF
many,TRBJ2-1,TRBV12-3/TRBV12-4,14,TRBD2,TGTGCCAGCAGTTCGACTAGCGGGGGTGATGAGCAGTTCTTC,CASSSTSGGDEQFF
-,TRBJ2-3,TRBV5-1,14,TRBD1,TGCGCCAGTCAACCGGGACAGCAAACAGATACGCAGTATTTT,CASQPGQQTDTQYF
-,TRBJ2-7,TRBV28,13,-,-,CASSFGAGTAGYF
many,TRBJ2-1,TRBV7-9,12,-,TGTGCCAGCAGCGTCAGGGACAATGAGCAGTTCTTC,CASSVRDNEQFF
few,TRBJ2-5,TRBV3-1,17,TRBD1,TGTGCCAGCAGCCCAAATTCCCCCACAGGGGCCCCAGAGACCCAGTACTTC,CASSPNSPTGAPETQYF
many,TRBJ1-3,TRBV3-1,15,-,TGTGCCAGCAGGGAGGCGGGGACCTCTGGAAACACCATATATTTT,CASREAGTSGNTIYF
-,TRBJ2-5,TRBV2,13,TRBD1,TGTGCCATTTCGGACACAGGGGTGGAGACCCAGTACTTC,CAISDTGVETQYF
many,TRBJ1-1,TRBV7-2,13,-,TGTGCCAGCAGCTTACCGCGGACCCTTGAAGCTTTCTTT,CASSLPRTLEAFF
-,TRBJ2-5,TRBV7-9,15,-,TGTGCCAGCAGCTTAGGGCCTGCCGACCAAGAGACCCAGTACTTC,CASSLGPADQETQYF
-,TRBJ1-1,TRBV5-6,12,-,TGTGCCAGCAGCTTGGCTAGTGGTGAAGCTTTCTTT,CASSLASGEAFF
few,TRBJ1-5,TRBV7-6,15,-,TGTGCCAGCAGCTTAGACGGGGGCCCCAATCAGCCCCAGCATTTT,CASSLDGGPNQPQHF
many,TRBJ1-1,TRBV28,14,TRBD1,TGTGCCAGCTCCCTAGGACAGGGAAACACTGAAGCTTTCTTT,CASSLGQGNTEAFF
many,TRBJ1-2,TRBV7-2,14,-,TGTGCCAGCAGCTTACCGTTAGGGGACTATGGCTACACCTTC,CASSLPLGDYGYTF
few,TRBJ1-2,TRBV4-3,14,-,TGCGCCAGCAGCCAAGGTGGGGGATTGGGAGGCTACACCTTC,CASSQGGGLGGYTF
many,TRBJ1-4,TRBV7-2,14,-,TGTGCCAGCAGCTTCGTGCGGGAGAATGAAAAACTGTTTTTT,CASSFVRENEKLFF
-,TRBJ2-1,TRBV10-3,14,-,TGTGCCATCAGGGAAAAAAATACAGGCAATGAGCAGTTCTTC,CAIREKNTGNEQFF
few,TRBJ1-1,TRBV7-9,14,TRBD1,TGTGCCAGCAGCTTCTCTAATGACAGGGCAGAAGCTTTCTTT,CASSFSNDRAEAFF
-,TRBJ2-7,TRBV6-2/TRBV6-3,16,-,TGTGCCAGCAGTTCTAGACCTCCAGGGCCTACCTACGAGCAGTACTTC,CASSSRPPGPTYEQYF
few,TRBJ1-2,TRBV5-1,16,-,TGCGCCAGCAGCTTGGACCGGGATGGAAGTAGAGATGGCTACACCTTC,CASSLDRDGSRDGYTF
-,TRBJ1-1,TRBV29-1,14,-,TGCAGCGTTCAGGGGACTACATTGAACACTGAAGCTTTCTTT,CSVQGTTLNTEAFF
many,TRBJ2-5,TRBV5-1,15,TRBD2,TGCGCCAGCAGCTTGGCCCGGGACTACGGAGAGACCCAGTACTTC,CASSLARDYGETQYF
few,TRBJ1-1,TRBV29-1,12,TRBD1,TGCAGCGTGGAACAAACAGGGGCTGAAGCTTTCTTT,CSVEQTGAEAFF